Following are 25 T cell receptor beta chains from one sample sequenced in a study of T cell repertoires in cytomegalovirus infection. TCRdb re-called the reads with MiXCR, one entry per CDR3 protein. This table has hundreds of thousands of distinct CDR3 sequences, approximately 31% appearing once. No antigens are known for them. This material consisted of cultured CD8+ T cells from PBMCs, taken from culture after CMV antigen stimulation. The origin of the receptors is a human donor in good health (CMV status not recorded). Some clones in this sample may be carry-over from other donors' samples.

The rearrangement uses TRBV20-1 and TRBJ1-5; D ambiguous. The CDR3 is 15 residues long. Between the trimmed V and J ends, which lost 6 bases and 0 bases, there was a span of 15 bases. Germline lookup yields CDR1 DFQATT and CDR2 SNEGSKA (reference sequence). CDR3 DNA sequence: TGCAGTGCCTGGACCTATGGGAGTAGCAATCAGCCCCAGCATTTT. This translates into CSAWTYGSSNQPQHF.

This chain links TRBV7-6 with TRBJ2-3, with TRBD1 matching 7 bases. Germline values: CDR1 SGHVS, CDR2 FNYEAQ. This CDR3 is built from 16 residues. Trimming cost V 5 bases and J 4 bases; bases outside gene matches: 12. The CDR3 DNA is TGTGCCAGCAGCCCAGGACAGGCCTTCTCCCCAGATACGCAGTATTTT. This translates into CASSPGQAFSPDTQYF.

The rearrangement joins TRBV11-2 to TRBJ2-2; TRBD2 matches at 8 bases. CDR3 length: 15 amino acids. Germline V CDR1 and CDR2: SGHAT, FQNNGV. Germline trimming cut 8 bases from V and 6 bases from J; bases unmatched to any gene: 11. The DNA of the CDR3 is TGTGCCAGCCCAGTTTTGTCGGGACTAGCCGGGGAGCTGTTTTTT. Amino acids: CASPVLSGLAGELFF. Full variable domain (missing parts from reference TRBV11-2 and TRBJ2-2): EAGVAQSPRYKIIEKRQSVAFWCNPISGHATLYWYQQILGQGPKLLIQFQNNGVVDDSQLPKDRFSAERLKGVDSTLKIQPAKLEDSAVYLCASPVLSGLAGELFFGEGSRLTVL.

This clonotype was seen more than once but under ten times. The chain has TRBV6-6 and TRBJ1-3; TRBD1 agrees at 8 bases. The trim removed 5 bases at V and 3 bases at J, leaving 12 bases unmatched. The CDR3 is 17 amino acids. Germline V CDR1 and CDR2: MNHNY, SVGAGI (reference sequence). CDR3 loop: CASSQNRDRGRGNTIYF. CDR3 DNA: TGTGCCAGCAGTCAGAATCGCGACAGGGGTCGTGGAAACACCATATATTTT.

This chain links TRBV29-1 with TRBJ2-1; 8 bases are shared with TRBD2. The length of the CDR3 is 15 residues. V trimming: 6 bases; J trimming: 4 bases; junction bases outside the gene matches: 11. In germline, CDR1 is SQVTM, CDR2 ANQGSEA. This chain's CDR3 is CSVPTGTSVYNEQFF. CDR3 bases: TGCAGCGTCCCTACAGGGACTAGTGTTTACAATGAGCAGTTCTTC.

This chain joins TRBV5-5 and TRBJ1-5; D unresolved. Germline CDR1 reads SGHKS; CDR2 reads YYEKEE (reference sequence). Trimming removed 0 bases at V and 6 bases at J, with 7 bases between. This CDR3 contains 13 residues. The CDR3 sequence: CASSLVGSQPQHF. The CDR3 DNA is TGTGCCAGCAGCTTGGTCGGGAGTCAGCCCCAGCATTTT.

Within the sample, this clonotype is medium-sized. The rearrangement uses TRBV7-6 and TRBJ2-7; D is ambiguous. Germline V gene sequence: CDR1 SGHVS, CDR2 FNYEAQ. This CDR3 comprises 14 residues. V was cut by 5 bases and J by 5 bases, with 16 bases left in between. The CDR3 DNA reads TGTGCCAGCAGCCCCGACTGGGCGAGGAACGAGCAGTACTTC. The encoded protein is CASSPDWARNEQYF.

Turning to this clonotype: Given a much more abundant clone one base away, this may be a read error. The chain recombines TRBV7-6 with TRBJ2-5, with 9 positions matching TRBD1. Germline-derived CDR1 and CDR2 are SGHVS and FNYEAQ. This CDR3 region has 15 residues. In DNA, the CDR3 is TGTGTCAGCAACTCACCGGACAGGGGACGGCAGACCCAGTACTTC. Translating it yields CVSNSPDRGRQTQYF.

In this sample, this clonotype turned up a few times. The chain carries TRBV25-1 and TRBJ2-1; 8 nucleotides agree with TRBD1. With 4 bases clipped from V and 5 bases from J, the junction kept 10 bases outside the gene matches. The length of the CDR3 is 16 residues. Germline values: CDR1 MGHDK, CDR2 SYGVNS. CDR3 coding DNA: TGTGCCAGCAGTGCCCCCGGGACAGGAGGGGACAATGAGCAGTTCTTC. As protein: CASSAPGTGGDNEQFF. The full variable domain, rest sourced from reference TRBV25-1 and TRBJ2-1, is EADIYQTPRYLVIGTGKKITLECSQTMGHDKMYWYQQDPGMELHLIHYSYGVNSTEKGDLSSESTVSRIRTEHFPLTLESARPSHTSQYLCASSAPGTGGDNEQFFGPGTRLTVL.

This clonotype has only a few counts. This chain links TRBV15 with TRBJ2-1; TRBD2 matches 8 bases. The CDR3 runs to 14 residues. CDR1 is LNHNV, CDR2 YYDKDF, per germline (reference sequence). V dropped 1 base and J dropped 7; count of bases not matched to a gene: 3. CDR3 in amino acids: CATSRAGGGNEQFF. The CDR3 bases are TGTGCCACCAGCAGAGCGGGGGGGGGAAATGAGCAGTTCTTC.

The chain is built from TRBV6-1 and TRBJ1-6; TRBD1 is a possible D gene (6 bases). The CDR3 sequence is 16 residues long. Trimming removed 6 bases from V and 6 bases from J, with 18 bases in between. Germline V gene lookup returns CDR1 MNHNS and CDR2 SASEGT. CDR3 protein: CASRRQATDSNSPLHF. DNA for the CDR3: TGTGCCAGCAGGCGACAGGCCACGGACTCTAATTCACCCCTCCACTTT.

The chain has TRBV12-3 or TRBV12-4 and TRBJ2-7; maybe TRBD1 (5 bases). CDR3 length equals 14 residues. Deletions cut 4 bases from V and 7 bases from J, with 17 bases between. The CDR3 coding sequence is TGTGCCAGCAGTTCTATAGACAGACCTACGGAGCAGTACGTC. Translation gives CASSSIDRPTEQYV.

This clonotype appeared many times. The chain carries TRBV12-3 or TRBV12-4 and TRBJ2-3, with TRBD2 matching over 12 bases. CDR3 size: 17 residues. V trimming: 10 bases; J trimming: 0 bases; junction bases outside the gene matches: 11. CDR3 in amino acids: CAISSGGDIFSTDTQYF. CDR3 nucleotide sequence: TGTGCCATCTCTAGCGGGGGGGATATTTTTAGCACAGATACGCAGTATTTT.

This clonotype was seen more than once but under ten times. V gene TRBV2 combines with J gene TRBJ2-7; D possibly corresponds to TRBD2 (7 bases). The germline V and J ends were trimmed by 7 bases and 3 bases, with 19 bases remaining between them. Germline-derived CDR1 and CDR2 are SNHLY and FYNNEI. This CDR3 is 15 amino acids long. The DNA of the CDR3 is TGTGCCAGCACTGGGGGGGGCCAAACAGTCTACGAGCAGTACTTC. Its translation: CASTGGGQTVYEQYF. The variable domain in full, with the rest retrieved from reference TRBV2 and TRBJ2-7, is EPEVTQTPSHQVTQMGQEVILRCVPISNHLYFYWYRQILGQKVEFLVSFYNNEISEKSEIFDDQFSVERPDGSNFTLKIRSTKLEDSAMYFCASTGGGQTVYEQYFGPGTRLTVT.

V and J are TRBV7-9 and TRBJ2-7; 9 nucleotides match TRBD1. The CDR3 has 14 residues. Germline CDR1 is SEHNR and CDR2 is FQNEAQ (reference sequence). The V segment lost 2 bases and the J segment 5 bases; nucleotides outside the gene matches: 4. CDR3 bases: TGTGCCAGCAGCTTAAGGGACAGGGTGGACGAGCAGTACTTC. This translates into CASSLRDRVDEQYF.

The chain recombines TRBV4-1 with TRBJ2-1; the D is unclear. The CDR3 is made up of 14 amino acids. Trimming took off 2 bases at V and 8 bases at J, with 13 bases between the two ends. CDR1 MGHRA and CDR2 YSYEKL come from the germline V gene. This chain's CDR3 is CASSQWEDRHEQFF. The DNA of the CDR3 is TGCGCCAGCAGCCAATGGGAAGATAGACATGAGCAGTTCTTC.

This chain uses TRBV5-1 with TRBJ2-1; TRBD1 matches 7 bases. After removal of 2 bases from V and 3 bases from J, the junction contained 8 bases not matched to a gene. The CDR3 consists of 16 residues. Germline assignment: CDR1 SGHRS and CDR2 YFSETQ. The DNA for the CDR3 is TGCGCCAGCAGCTTACCTGACAGGGCCTACTACAATGAGCAGTTCTTC. Encoded protein: CASSLPDRAYYNEQFF.

About this clonotype itself: Given a much more abundant clone one base away, this may be a read error. The gene calls are TRBV24-1 and TRBJ2-2; TRBD1 matches at 9 bases. The length of the CDR3 is 15 residues. Germline V gene lookup returns CDR1 KGHDR and CDR2 SFDVKD. J gave up 3 bases and V 5 bases, and 3 bases lay outside the gene matches. CDR3 amino acids: CATSGRDRDTGELFF. Written as DNA, the CDR3 is TGTGCCACCAGTGGCCGGGACAGGGACACCGGGGAGCTGTTTTTT.

With regard to this clonotype: Possible read error: a much larger clone is one base away. This sequence joins TRBV7-3 and TRBJ1-1; D not certain. This CDR3 has 13 residues. Germline V gene sequence: CDR1 SGHTA, CDR2 FQGTGA. CDR3 bases: TGTGCCAACAGCTTAACTTTAACGACTGAAGCTTTCTTT. Its protein product is CANSLTLTTEAFF.

This clonotype was counted a few times. The chain carries TRBV7-9 and TRBJ2-7; a possible D gene is TRBD1 (6 bases). Germline CDR1 SEHNR, CDR2 FQNEAQ (reference sequence). Trimming cost V 5 bases and J 2 bases, with 13 bases left between them. The CDR3 loop spans 14 amino acids. CDR3 nucleotide sequence: TGTGCCAGCAGCCCTGTGGGGGCCGCCTACGAGCAGTACTTC. Residues: CASSPVGAAYEQYF.

This chain connects TRBV4-2 to TRBJ1-4; a weak D match, TRBD1 (5 bases). The germline gives CDR1 LGHNA, CDR2 YNFKEQ. The CDR3 covers 16 residues. Trimming pared 4 bases from V and 4 bases from J, leaving 16 bases between. CDR3 nucleotides: TGTGCCAGCAGCCTTAGAGCTGGGGGGAATAATGAAAAACTGTTTTTT. Translating gives CASSLRAGGNNEKLFF.

In regard to this clonotype: This could be a read error, since a much larger clone is one nucleotide away. This chain joins TRBV7-6 and TRBJ1-5; 10 nucleotides align to TRBD1. Germline V gene data show CDR1 as SGHVS and CDR2 as FNYEAQ. This CDR3 has 14 amino acids. Trimming took 7 bases from V and 5 from J; bases not matched to a gene: 5. The CDR3 reads CASKGTGADQPQHF. CDR3 nucleotide sequence: TGTGCCAGCAAAGGGACAGGGGCCGATCAGCCCCAGCATTTT.

A few counts support this clonotype. The gene calls are TRBV7-3 and TRBJ1-4, with D perhaps TRBD1 (5 bases). The CDR3 covers 16 residues. Trimming pared 5 bases from V and 2 bases from J, leaving 15 bases between. The V gene's germline CDR1 is SGHTA and CDR2 FQGTGA. The CDR3 reads CASSPIQEGTNEKLFF. The CDR3 DNA sequence: TGTGCCAGCAGCCCCATACAGGAGGGCACTAATGAAAAACTGTTTTTT.

The V and J genes are TRBV15 and TRBJ2-3, with TRBD2 matching over 8 bases. The CDR3 sequence is 16 residues long. V shed 3 bases and J 0 bases; nucleotides not matched to a gene: 5. CDR1 and CDR2 from the germline V gene are LNHNV and YYDKDF (reference sequence). CDR3 loop: CATSSGLAISTDTQYF. CDR3 bases: TGTGCCACCAGCAGTGGACTAGCAATTAGCACAGATACGCAGTATTTT.

The chain links TRBV27 to TRBJ2-2; D may be TRBD2 (5 bases). There are 15 residues in the CDR3. From germline, CDR1 is MNHEY and CDR2 SMNVEV (reference sequence). With 7 bases removed from V and 3 bases from J, the gap between germline ends came to 15 bases. CDR3 bases: TGTGCCAGCAATTGGGGAGAGGGAGACACCGGGGAGCTGTTTTTT. Protein sequence: CASNWGEGDTGELFF.